The 5 T cell receptor beta chains presented below share a single source sample, sequenced in a study of brain metastases from non-small cell lung cancer. Produced via immunoSEQ multiplex PCR; TCRdb's table is partial and in-frame only. The sample holds roughly 1,400 clones, 75% to 85% seen once. The sample comprised tumor-adjacent normal tissue. Source of these receptors: a donor aged 40 or over with non-small cell lung cancer.

A word on this clone: At one of its ends the junction is not consistent with the germline gene, which may arise from a read error. This chain connects TRBV6-5 to TRBJ1-1, with D possibly matching TRBD1 (5 bases). Germline CDR1 is MNHEY and CDR2 is SVGAGI. The CDR3 loop spans 12 amino acids. This CDR3 is CATGRGLTEAFF. For the CDR3, the DNA is TGTGCCACGGGACGAGGGCTCACTGAAGCTTTTTTT.

About this clone: Distinct nucleotide sequences in the sample also encode this CDR3. The genes are TRBV10-2 and TRBJ2-7, with D hard to call. Germline CDR1 is WSHSY and CDR2 is SAAADI. The CDR3 spans 13 residues. V was trimmed by 5 bases and J by 4 bases, leaving 12 bases between them. CDR3 sequence (DNA): TGCGCCAGCAGTCGGGCCCAAGTTTACGAGCAGTACTTC. It encodes CASSRAQVYEQYF.

Remarks on this clone: A read error may produce the germline difference seen at one junction end. V gene TRBV6-8 combines with J gene TRBJ1-2; D is perhaps TRBD1 (6 bases). CDR3 length: 14 residues. Per the germline V gene, CDR1 is MNHGY and CDR2 is SAAAGT. The CDR3 here is CVSSRPGTNYGYTF. The CDR3 coding sequence is TGTGTCAGCAGTCGGCCCGGGACAAATTATGGCTACACCTTC.

The V and J genes are TRBV6-1 and TRBJ1-2; D is undetermined. Germline assignment: CDR1 MNHNS and CDR2 SASEGT. V lost 1 base and J 8 bases, leaving 11 bases between the germline ends. The CDR3 loop spans 13 amino acids. CDR3 coding DNA: TGTGCCAGCAGTGAAGACCCGGGCTCAGGCTACACCTTC. Its translation is CASSEDPGSGYTF.

The V and J genes are TRBV7-2 and TRBJ2-3; the match to TRBD2 covers 8 bases. The germline V gene has CDR1 SGHTA and CDR2 FQGNSA. The V gene end was trimmed by 7 bases and the J gene end by 6 bases; junction bases not matched to a gene: 15. This CDR3 spans 16 amino acids. The CDR3 bases are TGTGCCAGCAACCCCAAAATCGGGAGGGCCGGGGATACGCAGTATTTT. It yields the protein CASNPKIGRAGDTQYF.